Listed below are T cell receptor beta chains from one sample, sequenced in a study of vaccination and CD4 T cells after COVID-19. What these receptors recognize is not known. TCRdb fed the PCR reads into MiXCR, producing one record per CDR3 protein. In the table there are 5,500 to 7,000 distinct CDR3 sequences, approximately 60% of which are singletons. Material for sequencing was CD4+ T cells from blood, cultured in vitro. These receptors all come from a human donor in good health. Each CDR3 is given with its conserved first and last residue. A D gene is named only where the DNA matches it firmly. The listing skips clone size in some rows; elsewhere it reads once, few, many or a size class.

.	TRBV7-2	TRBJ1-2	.	CASSLEVRGGGYTF	TGTGCCAGCAGCTTAGAGGTCCGGGGCGGGGGCTACACCTTC
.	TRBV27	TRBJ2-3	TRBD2	CASSITSGSLDTQYF	TGTGCCAGCAGTATCACTAGCGGGAGCCTCGATACGCAGTATTTT
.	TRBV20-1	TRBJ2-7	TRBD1	CSASSHRGSNEQYF	TGCAGTGCTTCTAGCCACAGGGGGAGTAACGAGCAGTACTTC
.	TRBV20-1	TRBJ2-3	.	CSARVENTDTQYF	TGCAGTGCTCGAGTAGAGAACACAGATACGCAGTATTTT
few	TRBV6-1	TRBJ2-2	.	CASSPAATNTGELFF	TGTGCCAGCAGCCCGGCCGCTACGAACACCGGGGAGCTGTTTTTT
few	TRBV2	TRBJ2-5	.	CAGSQETQYF	TGTGCCGGGAGCCAAGAGACCCAGTACTTC
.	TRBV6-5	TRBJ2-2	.	CASSYFIGRELFF	TGTGCCAGCAGTTACTTTATCGGCCGGGAGCTGTTTTTT
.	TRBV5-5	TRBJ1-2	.	CASSLRGGYTF	TGTGCCAGCAGCTTGAGGGGCGGCTACACCTTC
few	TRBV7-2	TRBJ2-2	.	CASSLAKAGLVNPGELFF	TGTGCCAGCAGCTTAGCAAAGGCAGGGTTAGTGAACCCCGGGGAGCTGTTTTTT
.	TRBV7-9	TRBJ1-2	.	CASSLNQGAGYTF	TGTGCCAGCAGCTTAAATCAGGGCGCTGGCTACACCTTC
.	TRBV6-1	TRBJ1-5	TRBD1	CASKPGGHNQPQHF	TGTGCCAGCAAACCAGGGGGGCACAATCAGCCCCAGCATTTT
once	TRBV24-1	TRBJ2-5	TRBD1	CATTDRGQAGTQYF	TGTGCCACCACCGATCGGGGACAGGCGGGGACCCAGTACTTC
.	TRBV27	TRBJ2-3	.	CASSLLGREGTDTQYF	TGTGCCAGCAGTTTATTAGGGCGGGAAGGCACAGATACGCAGTATTTT
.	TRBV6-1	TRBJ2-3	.	CASSKTTSTDTQYF	TGTGCCAGCAGTAAGACAACTAGCACAGATACGCAGTATTTT
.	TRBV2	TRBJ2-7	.	CASSRGSSYEQYF	TGTGCCAGCAGTAGGGGGAGCTCCTACGAGCAGTACTTC
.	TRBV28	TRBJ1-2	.	CASSLTRYGYTF	TGTGCCAGCAGTTTAACTCGCTATGGCTACACCTTC
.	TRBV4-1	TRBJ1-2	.	CASSRTETSYGYTF	TGCGCCAGCAGCCGGACAGAAACTTCATATGGCTACACCTTC
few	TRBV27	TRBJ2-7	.	CASSPSGRGSHEQYF	TGTGCCAGCAGTCCCTCTGGGAGGGGGTCCCACGAGCAGTACTTC
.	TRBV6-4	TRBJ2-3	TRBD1	CASSADRGGTDTQYF	TGTGCCAGCAGTGCTGACAGGGGGGGCACAGATACGCAGTATTTT
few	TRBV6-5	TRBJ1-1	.	CASSYFRGGEAFF	TGTGCCAGCAGTTACTTCAGGGGCGGTGAAGCTTTCTTT
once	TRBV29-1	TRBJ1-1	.	CSVKYTQRFWHTEAFF	TGCAGCGTCAAATATACTCAACGGTTCTGGCACACTGAAGCTTTCTTT
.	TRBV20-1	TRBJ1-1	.	CSAPGPINTEAFF	TGCAGTGCTCCAGGACCGATCAACACTGAAGCTTTCTTT
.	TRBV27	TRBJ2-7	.	CASGRDPGTYEQYF	TGTGCCAGCGGCCGGGACCCCGGGACCTACGAGCAGTACTTC
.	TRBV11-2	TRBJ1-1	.	CASSLGTAEAFF	TGTGCCAGCAGCTTAGGTACAGCCGAAGCTTTCTTT
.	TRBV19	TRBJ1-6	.	CASSIGGPGGVNNSPLHF	TGTGCCAGTAGTATAGGCGGCCCGGGCGGGGTGAATAATTCACCCCTCCACTTT
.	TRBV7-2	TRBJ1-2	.	CASSLVTSYGYTF	TGTGCCAGCAGCTTAGTAACTTCCTATGGCTACACCTTC
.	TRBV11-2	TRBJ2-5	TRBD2	CASSHIRGGPVKTQYF	TGTGCCAGCAGCCACATTCGGGGGGGGCCGGTAAAGACCCAGTACTTC
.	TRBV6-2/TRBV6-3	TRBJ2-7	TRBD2	CASSGGDSYEQYF	TGTGCCAGCAGTGGGGGGGACTCCTACGAGCAGTACTTC
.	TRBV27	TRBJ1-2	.	CASSFGSGARHYGYTF	TGTGCCAGCAGTTTTGGATCTGGAGCCCGACACTATGGCTACACCTTC
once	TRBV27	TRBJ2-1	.	CASSLRRGLNEQFF	TGTGCCAGCAGTTTAAGGAGGGGGCTCAATGAGCAGTTCTTC
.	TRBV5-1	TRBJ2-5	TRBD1	CASSLRTGQETQYF	TGCGCCAGCAGCCTGCGGACAGGCCAAGAGACCCAGTACTTC
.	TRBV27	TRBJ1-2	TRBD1	CASSLSGTGSGYTF	TGTGCCAGCAGCTTATCCGGGACAGGGAGCGGCTACACCTTC
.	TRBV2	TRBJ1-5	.	CASRRTLFSNQPQHF	TGTGCCAGCAGACGGACCCTATTTAGCAATCAGCCCCAGCATTTT
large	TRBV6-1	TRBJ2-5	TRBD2	CASSEIGLAGRETQYF	TGTGCCAGCAGTGAAATTGGACTAGCGGGACGGGAGACCCAGTACTTC
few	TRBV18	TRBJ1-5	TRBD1	CASTDDRVLNQPQHF	TGTGCCAGCACCGACGACAGGGTTCTCAATCAGCCCCAGCATTTT
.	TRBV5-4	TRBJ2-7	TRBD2	CASSGWTSGGYEQYF	TGTGCCAGCAGCGGGTGGACTAGCGGGGGGTACGAGCAGTACTTC
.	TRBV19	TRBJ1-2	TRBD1	CASSIRTGDGYTF	TGTGCCAGTAGTATCCGGACAGGAGATGGCTACACCTTC
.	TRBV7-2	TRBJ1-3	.	CASSLAPGSSGNTIYF	TGTGCCAGCAGCTTAGCTCCCGGGAGCTCTGGAAACACCATATATTTT
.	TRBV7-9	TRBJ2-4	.	CASSPESLAKNIQYF	TGTGCCAGCAGCCCAGAATCTTTAGCCAAAAACATTCAGTACTTC
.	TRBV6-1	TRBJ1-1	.	CASTVTVTNTEAFF	TGTGCCAGCACCGTGACAGTAACGAACACTGAAGCTTTCTTT
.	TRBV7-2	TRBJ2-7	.	CASSRSLYEQYF	TGTGCCAGCAGTCGGAGCCTCTACGAGCAGTACTTC
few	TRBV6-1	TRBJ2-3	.	CASSEAGSGRRPHTQYF	TGTGCCAGCAGTGAAGCGGGGTCCGGCCGACGGCCACATACGCAGTATTTT
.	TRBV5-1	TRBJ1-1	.	CASRRLGELNTEAFF	TGCGCCAGCAGAAGGTTGGGGGAGTTGAACACTGAAGCTTTCTTT
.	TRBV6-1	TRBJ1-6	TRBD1	CASSRGKAPDRLNSPLHF	TGTGCCAGCAGCCGCGGGAAGGCCCCGGACAGGTTGAATTCACCCCTCCACTTT
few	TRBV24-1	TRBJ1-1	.	CAPKGGREAFF	TGTGCCCCGAAAGGAGGACGTGAAGCTTTCTTT
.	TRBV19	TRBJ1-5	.	CASRVPNQPQHF	TGTGCCAGTAGGGTCCCAAATCAGCCCCAGCATTTT
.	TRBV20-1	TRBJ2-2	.	CSATRLANTGELFF	TGCAGTGCAACTAGACTGGCTAACACCGGGGAGCTGTTTTTT
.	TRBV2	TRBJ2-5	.	CASSSGETQYF	TGTGCCAGCTCCTCTGGGGAGACCCAGTACTTC
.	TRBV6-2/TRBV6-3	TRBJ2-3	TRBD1	CASRSRGSDTQYF	TGTGCCAGCAGATCCAGGGGGTCGGATACGCAGTATTTT
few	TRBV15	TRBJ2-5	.	CATSRDRGKETQYF	TGTGCCACCAGCAGAGATAGGGGTAAAGAGACCCAGTACTTC
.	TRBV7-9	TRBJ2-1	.	CASSPRGSGYNEQFF	TGTGCCAGCAGCCCTAGAGGGAGCGGCTACAATGAGCAGTTCTTC
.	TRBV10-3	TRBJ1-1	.	CAISGGAPEAFF	TGTGCCATCAGTGGAGGAGCCCCTGAAGCTTTCTTT
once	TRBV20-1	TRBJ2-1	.	CSARAGSGHERHRGSYNEQFF	TGCAGTGCTAGAGCTGGTAGCGGACACGAAAGACACCGGGGCTCCTACAATGAGCAGTTCTTC